Presented here are 5 T cell receptor beta chains from one specimen sequenced in a study of CD8 T cells in Susac syndrome. Random hexamers were used to reverse transcribe the RNA input (about 0.45 to 1 ug). TCRdb processed the immunoSEQ multiplex PCR reads anew with MiXCR; each CDR3 protein has one entry. The data contain some 190,000 distinct CDR3 sequences, about 95% of them seen just once; the ten biggest clones take up around 0.15%. Material for sequencing was CD4+ T cells from PBMCs. These receptors were collected from a human donor with Susac syndrome.

V usage is TRBV18 and J usage is TRBJ1-6; no firm D call. The germline gives CDR1 KGHSH, CDR2 LQKENI. V was pared by 0 bases and J by 8 bases, with 2 bases between. The CDR3 consists of 12 residues. The CDR3 sequence: CASSPPDSPLHF. The CDR3 DNA sequence: TGTGCCAGCTCACCACCGGATTCACCCCTCCACTTT. Full variable domain (missing parts from reference TRBV18 and TRBJ1-6): NAGVMQNPRHLVRRRGQEARLRCSPMKGHSHVYWYRQLPEEGLKFMVYLQKENIIDESGMPKERFSAEFPKEGPSILRIQQVVRGDSAAYFCASSPPDSPLHFGNGTRLTVT.

V and J are TRBV30 and TRBJ2-3; D gene ambiguous. Trimming removed 3 bases from V and 2 bases from J, with 9 bases in between. Germline V gene sequence: CDR1 GTSNPN, CDR2 SVGIG (reference sequence). This CDR3 has 13 residues. The CDR3 DNA reads TGTGCCTGGAGCGAGTTAGTCACAGATACGCAGTATTTT. This sequence encodes CAWSELVTDTQYF. The full variable domain, with the rest looked up from reference TRBV30 and TRBJ2-3, is SQTIHQWPATLVQPVGSPLSLECTVEGTSNPNLYWYRQAAGRGLQLLFYSVGIGQISSEVPQNLSASRPQDRQFILSSKKLLLSDSGFYLCAWSELVTDTQYFGPGTRLTVL.

This chain joins TRBV14 and TRBJ2-2, with D perhaps assigned TRBD1 or TRBD2 (5 bases each). The CDR3 has 15 amino acids. Trimming removed 1 base from V and 5 bases from J, with 11 bases in between. CDR1 is SGHDN and CDR2 is FVKESK in the germline V gene. The CDR3 DNA reads TGTGCCAGCAGCCAAGTCACCGGGGCGACCGGGGAGCTGTTTTTT. Residues: CASSQVTGATGELFF.

The J gene is TRBJ1-3, the V gene TRBV15; no firm D call. V was pared by 3 bases and J by 0 bases, with 12 bases between. This CDR3 region has 16 residues. CDR1 LNHNV and CDR2 YYDKDF come from the germline V gene (reference sequence). The chain's CDR3 is CATSRSTASSGNTIYF. The CDR3 DNA follows: TGTGCCACCAGCAGGTCCACAGCGAGCTCTGGAAACACCATATATTTT.

The J gene is TRBJ2-5, the V gene TRBV15; 11 bases match TRBD1. V dropped 0 bases and J dropped 3; count of bases not matched to a gene: 3. The length of the CDR3 is 16 residues. Per the germline V gene, CDR1 is LNHNV and CDR2 is YYDKDF (reference sequence). In DNA, the CDR3 is TGTGCCACCAGCAGAGATTGGACAGGGGGCGAAGAGACCCAGTACTTC. Translating it yields CATSRDWTGGEETQYF.